This TCR beta chain was identified in a study of OX40 agonist ivuxolimab in advanced cancers. Background on the whole study: Ivuxolimab was a fully human IgG2 agonistic monoclonal antibody targeting the costimulatory receptor OX40 (CD134). Intravenous ivuxolimab was administered to patients every 2 weeks at six dose levels: 0.01, 0.1, 0.3, 1.5, 3 and 10 mg/kg. Among the roughly 54 dose-escalation patients, around 19 had hepatocellular carcinoma, 15 or so melanoma, 9 renal cell carcinoma and 9 head and neck cancer. The dose-escalation cohort was roughly 83% male with a mean age of approximately 59 years, ranging from about 20 to 80. Patients were allowed to have had prior anti-PD-1, anti-PD-L1 or anti-CTLA-4 therapy, and around 40% of the dose-escalation patients had previously received checkpoint inhibitors. Partial responses occurred in three dose-escalation patients: two with cutaneous melanoma and one with hepatocellular carcinoma. The point of sequencing TCRbeta in the periphery was to test whether ivuxolimab changed TCR sequence diversity and drove clonal T-cell expansion. The paper reports the monotherapy dose-escalation portion (N ≈ 50 patients) of the phase I ivuxolimab trial.

For sequencing of the TCRbeta CDR3 region, genomic DNA was extracted from the sorted cells. The immunoSEQ Assay was used for sequencing of TCRbeta CDR3 regions. Held by TCRdb, this immuneACCESS table contains in-frame sequences only and omits some clones. Under half of the omission traces to an unresolved V gene where checked; the cause of the rest is unknown. The sample table holds tens of thousands of clones, of which approximately 85% were seen once. The ten largest clones add up to approximately 5.4% of the sample. On this clone: It has no known antigen specificity. Qualities for individual bases were not recorded, and no much larger clone is one base off.

From a lookup of the germline V gene (reference sequence), CDR1 and CDR2 are SEHNR and FQNEAQ. There are 18 amino acids in the CDR3, from cysteine to phenylalanine inclusive. Only the CDR3 DNA is retained, 54 bases long and in frame from the first base. Compared with germline, V lacks 4 bases and J lacks 0 bases; bases without a gene match: 9. The trial excluded patients who had a history of autoimmune disease or who were on systemic immunosuppression. Peripheral blood for TCR sequencing was collected from all dose cohorts at baseline, on cycle 4 day 1, and on cycle 7 day 1. The samples were taken from a phase I, first-in-human, multicenter, open-label dose-escalation trial of ivuxolimab. The trial enrolled adults with locally advanced or metastatic head and neck squamous cell, hepatocellular, melanoma or renal cell carcinoma. Before TCR sequencing, CD4+ T cells and CD8+ T cells from peripheral blood were sorted into separate populations.

Summary of the overall study and its limitations: Clonal expansion of both CD4+ and CD8+ blood T cells was observed from baseline to week 6 at doses 0.1 to 3.0 mg/kg. The antigen specificity of the clonally expanded peripheral T cells was not determined. Partial responders in the 0.1-3.0 mg/kg groups had among the lowest normalized peripheral clonal expansion, especially among CD8+ T cells. On average, CD8+ T cells showed more expanded clones than CD4+ T cells after ivuxolimab. Low levels of normalized T-cell clonal expansion were also shown by some nonresponding patients.

This clonotype was sampled from an adult with an advanced solid tumor such as melanoma, head and neck, liver or kidney cancer. Sequencing used CD4+ or CD8+ T cells sorted from blood, obtained in a trial of the OX40 agonist ivuxolimab. This receptor chain uses TRBV7-9 and TRBJ2-4; 10 bases in between match TRBD2. The nucleotide sequence reads TGTGCCAGCAGCTGGACTAGCGGACCCGCACTAGCCAAAAACATTCAGTACTTC. This sequence encodes CASSWTSGPALAKNIQYF.